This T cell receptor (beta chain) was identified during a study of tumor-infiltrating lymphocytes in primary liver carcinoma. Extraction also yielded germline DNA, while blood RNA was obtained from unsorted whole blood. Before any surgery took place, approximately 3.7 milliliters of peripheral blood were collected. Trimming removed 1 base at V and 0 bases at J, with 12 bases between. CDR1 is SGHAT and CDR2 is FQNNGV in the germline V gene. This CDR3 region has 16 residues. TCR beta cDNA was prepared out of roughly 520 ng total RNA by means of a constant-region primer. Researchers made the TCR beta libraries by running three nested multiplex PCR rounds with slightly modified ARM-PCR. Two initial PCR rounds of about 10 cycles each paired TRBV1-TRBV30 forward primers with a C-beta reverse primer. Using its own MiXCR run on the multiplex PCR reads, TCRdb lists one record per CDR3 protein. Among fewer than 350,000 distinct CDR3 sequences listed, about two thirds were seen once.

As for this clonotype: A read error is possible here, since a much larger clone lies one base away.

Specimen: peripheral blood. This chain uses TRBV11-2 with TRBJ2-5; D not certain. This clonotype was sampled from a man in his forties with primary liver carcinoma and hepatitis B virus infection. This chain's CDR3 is CASSLVNKRYQETQYF. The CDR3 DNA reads TGTGCCAGCAGCTTAGTTAACAAGAGGTACCAAGAGACCCAGTACTTC. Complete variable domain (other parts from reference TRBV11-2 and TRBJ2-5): EAGVAQSPRYKIIEKRQSVAFWCNPISGHATLYWYQQILGQGPKLLIQFQNNGVVDDSQLPKDRFSAERLKGVDSTLKIQPAKLEDSAVYLCASSLVNKRYQETQYFGPGTRLLVL.